This T cell receptor (beta chain) is from a study of STAT5B mutations in CD4+ large granular lymphocyte leukemia (dated 2022 in TCRdb). For the wider study: Among healthy controls, the CDR3 'QG' motif was associated with a particular HLA allele. The TCRbeta repertoires of CD4+ T-cell large granular lymphocyte leukemia patients were compared with the TCRbeta repertoires of healthy blood donors. Flow cytometry performed on FACSCanto II or FACSVerse showed that the purified fractions had more than 95% purity among lymphocytes. Overall study outcomes, separate from this receptor: The main leukemic clonotypes were found to be private to each patient, although around 24% of the main leukemic clonotypes were detected at low frequency in the non-leukemic repertoires of other patients. CD4-sorted patient repertoires appeared more clonal than healthy CD4+ repertoires, and this difference persisted after removing the putative leukemic clones. The data were not HLA-matched, and the relatively small sample size could explain the higher clonality seen in CD4+ compared with CD8+ T-LGLL.

The immunoSEQ assay at survey resolution was applied to genomic DNA for sequencing of TCRbeta rearrangements. As for the original processing: In the TCR sequencing data, the lowest productive clonotype frequency that could be detected was 2.59 x 10-5. Only productive TCRbeta rearrangements, meaning sequences that were complete and in-frame, were kept for the analyses. Sample clonality was computed as Simpson clonality in the immunoSEQ Analyzer version 3.0. Clones were categorized by frequency as very rare, small, medium, large (1-20%) or hyperexpanded (>20%). Generation probabilities were estimated with OLGA 1.2.3, V-gene circos plots were made with VDJtools, specificities were searched in VDJdb, and CDR3 motifs were identified with GLIPH. TCRdb took this table from immuneACCESS and kept in-frame rearrangements with V and J called. Such tables lack part of the clones; where checked against another copy, unresolved V genes explain under half of the gap, and the rest is unexplained. V and J calls and clone size are those listed in that table; D and trimming were worked out from the DNA. Counted in this sample were around 32,000 clones; around two thirds of them appeared once. Of the sample, about 0.45% falls within the top ten clones.

Comments on this clone: The target of this receptor is not known. No much larger clone is present one base from it, and per-base qualities are unavailable.

Healthy controls were some 35 blood donors whose buffy coats came from the Finnish Red Cross blood service. All TCR-sequenced material derived from peripheral blood: patient blood samples and healthy donor buffy coats. Peripheral blood mononuclear cells were isolated by Ficoll-Hypaque gradient centrifugation. CD4+ cells were magnetically purified from the buffy coats of healthy controls. Genomic DNA was extracted with the Gentra Puregene Cell and Tissue kit and quantified on a Qubit 2.0 fluorometer. The receptor's source is a human donor in good health. Sequences were obtained from CD4+ T cells from blood buffy coats.

The sequenced DNA is TGTGCCAGCCGACTAGCGGGAGGCCCCCCAGATACGCAGTATTTT. This encodes CASRLAGGPPDTQYF. The rearrangement joined TRBV2 to TRBJ2-3, with 13 junctional bases fitting TRBD2. CDR1 and CDR2, per the germline V gene, are SNHLY and FYNNEI. V lost 8 bases and J lost 4 bases, and the count of bases not matched to a germline gene is 6. From the cysteine through the phenylalanine, the CDR3 covers 15 amino acids. Only CDR3 DNA is held: 45 bases, read in frame from base 1.